The clone carrying this T cell receptor (beta chain) was seen a handful of times. Its antigen is still unknown. The sample is drawn from a study of CD4+ T cells in melanoma. The study, taken as a whole, reports: CD8+ T cell, macrophage and B cell function reportedly correlated with neoantigen-specific CD4+ T cells. Neoantigen-specific CD4+ T cells in melanoma reportedly had diverse differentiation states.

Libraries were prepared by immunoSEQ multiplex PCR; TCRdb keeps only in-frame clonotypes and omits some of them. The table has 15,000 to 20,000 clones, approximately 76% seen once. J gave up 0 bases and V 9 bases, and 4 bases lay outside the gene matches. Germline CDR1 ENHRY, CDR2 SYGVKD. The CDR3 runs 13 residues. This chain connects TRBV10-3 to TRBJ1-1; 7 positions match TRBD1. Material for sequencing was cells from a culture (not recorded whether cultured in vitro). This receptor was taken from a human donor with melanoma. CDR3 sequence reads: CAIGGQLNTEAFF. The CDR3 nucleotides read TGTGCCATAGGGGGACAGTTGAACACTGAAGCTTTCTTT.